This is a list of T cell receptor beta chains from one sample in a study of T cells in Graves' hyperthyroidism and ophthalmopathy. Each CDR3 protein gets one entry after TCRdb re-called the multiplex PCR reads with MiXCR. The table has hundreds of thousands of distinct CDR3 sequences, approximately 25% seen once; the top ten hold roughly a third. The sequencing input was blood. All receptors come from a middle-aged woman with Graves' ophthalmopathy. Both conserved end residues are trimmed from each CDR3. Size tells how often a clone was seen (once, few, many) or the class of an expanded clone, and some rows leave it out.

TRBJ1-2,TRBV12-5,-,ASGLPETNYGYT
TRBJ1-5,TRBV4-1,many,ASSQARDQPQH
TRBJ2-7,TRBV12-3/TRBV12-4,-,ASSLGGKVSHEQY
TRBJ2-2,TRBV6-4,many,ASSSRGQGPNTGELF
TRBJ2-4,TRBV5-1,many,ASSISGTSGRRDIQY
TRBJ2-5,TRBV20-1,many,SASRGAETQY
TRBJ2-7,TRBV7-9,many,ASSSYTGTSYEQY
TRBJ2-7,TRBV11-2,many,ASSLSGRPYEQY
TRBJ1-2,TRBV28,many,ASSLIWDRGRTNYGYT
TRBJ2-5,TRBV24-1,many,ATSDLGAEETQY
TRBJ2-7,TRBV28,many,ASSSATNEQY
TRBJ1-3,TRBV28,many,ASSIGTNTGNTIY
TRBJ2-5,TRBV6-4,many,ASSVDREETQY
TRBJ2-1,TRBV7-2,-,ASSSATPNEQF
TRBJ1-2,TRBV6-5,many,ASSSPGQGVYGYT
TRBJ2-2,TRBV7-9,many,ASSFSVANTGELF
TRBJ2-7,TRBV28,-,ASSKQGFLAEQY